These 5 T cell receptor beta chains were all obtained from the same sample, sequenced in a study of OX40 agonist ivuxolimab in advanced cancers. This table comes from immunoSEQ multiplex PCR, and its TCRdb copy is limited to in-frame clones, with some not included. The profile shows under 20,000 clones, 65% to 85% of them singletons. Sequenced here: CD4+ or CD8+ T cells sorted from blood, sampled in a trial of the OX40 agonist ivuxolimab. Receptors were obtained from an adult with an advanced solid tumor such as melanoma, head and neck, liver or kidney cancer.

The genes are TRBV29-1 and TRBJ1-1; D not resolved. CDR1 SQVTM and CDR2 ANQGSEA come from the germline V gene. Between the trimmed V and J ends, which lost 7 bases and 11 bases, there was a span of 17 bases. The CDR3 is 11 amino acids. The CDR3 spells CSAHDGFGAFF. The CDR3 DNA is TGCAGCGCCCACGACGGTTTTGGGGCTTTCTTT.

The chain is built from TRBV11-3 and TRBJ2-2; D call uncertain. This CDR3 comprises 13 residues. Germline V gene lookup returns CDR1 SGHNT and CDR2 YENEEA. V dropped 1 base and J dropped 6 bases, with 6 bases sitting between them. In nucleotides, the CDR3 is TGTGCCAGCAGCTTAGGCTCTGCCGGGGAGCTGTTTTTT. Its protein is CASSLGSAGELFF.

This clone was counted between two and nine times. The chain couples TRBV18 to TRBJ2-7; D may match TRBD1 or TRBD2 (5 bases each). This CDR3 is built from 14 residues. Germline V gene data show CDR1 as KGHSH and CDR2 as LQKENI. The V and J ends lost 8 bases and 4 bases respectively, with 18 bases between them. The CDR3 region is CASSRDALLYEQYF. The CDR3 nucleotides read TGTGCCAGCAGCCGGGACGCTTTACTTTACGAGCAGTACTTC. The complete variable domain, with remaining parts taken from reference TRBV18 and TRBJ2-7, reads NAGVMQNPRHLVRRRGQEARLRCSPMKGHSHVYWYRQLPEEGLKFMVYLQKENIIDESGMPKERFSAEFPKEGPSILRIQQVVRGDSAAYFCASSRDALLYEQYFGPGTRLTVT.

The DNA of the CDR3 is TGTGCCTGGAGTGTAGCCCGGGGGGGGCAGTACTTC. This codes for CAWSVARGGQYF. J is TRBJ2-7 and V is TRBV30, with 8 bases fitting TRBD2. V trimming: 0 bases; J trimming: 9 bases; junction bases outside the gene matches: 4. CDR3 length: 12 residues. Germline CDR1 reads GTSNPN; CDR2 reads SVGIG (reference sequence).

The CDR3, as DNA: TGTGCCAGCAGCGTAGGGGTTTCAGATACGCAGTATTTT. Translation gives CASSVGVSDTQYF. This sequence joins TRBV6-1 and TRBJ2-3; D possibly corresponds to TRBD1 (5 bases). CDR1 is MNHNS and CDR2 is SASEGT in the germline V gene. The CDR3 has 13 residues. Trimming pared 6 bases from V and 4 bases from J, leaving 11 bases between.